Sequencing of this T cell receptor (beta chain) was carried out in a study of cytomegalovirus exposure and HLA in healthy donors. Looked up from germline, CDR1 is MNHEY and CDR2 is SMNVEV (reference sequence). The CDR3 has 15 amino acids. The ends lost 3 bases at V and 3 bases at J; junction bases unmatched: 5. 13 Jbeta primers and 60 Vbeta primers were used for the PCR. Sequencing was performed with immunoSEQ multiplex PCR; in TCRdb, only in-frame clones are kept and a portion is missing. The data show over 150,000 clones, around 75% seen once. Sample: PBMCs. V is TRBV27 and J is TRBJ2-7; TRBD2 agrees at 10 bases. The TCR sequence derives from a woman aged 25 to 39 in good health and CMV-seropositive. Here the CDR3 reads CASSFRTSGFYEQYF. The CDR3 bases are TGTGCCAGCAGTTTCCGGACTAGCGGCTTCTACGAGCAGTACTTC.